This passage covers 21 T cell receptor beta chains from one sample sequenced in a study of CD4 T cells in relation to SARS-CoV-2 and coronaviruses. Unexposed donor CD4+ T cells date from 2011-2018, before the COVID-19 pandemic. Isolation of CD4+ T cells took place after about 10 days in culture. The protocol was immunoSEQ multiplex PCR, while the TCRdb copy is restricted to in-frame clones and leaves out a portion. The data contain 24,000 or so clones, around 80% of them singletons. Their antigen targets remain unknown. Specimen: CD4+ T cells from PBMCs, cultured in vitro. The receptors originated from a human donor in good health.

V usage is TRBV18 and J usage is TRBJ2-1; 13 nucleotides match TRBD2. CDR1 is KGHSH and CDR2 is LQKENI in the germline V gene. The CDR3 totals 15 residues. V dropped 4 bases and J dropped 10; count of bases not matched to a gene: 7. The CDR3 sequence is CASSRAGLAGEEQFF. DNA of the CDR3: TGTGCCAGCTCACGGGCAGGACTAGCGGGAGAAGAGCAGTTCTTC.

This chain uses TRBV23-1 with TRBJ2-1; 7 positions match TRBD1. TRBV23-1 carries the ORF label, with uncertain function. V was pared by 4 bases and J by 8 bases, with 14 bases of the junction left unmatched. CDR3 length: 16 residues. In nucleotides, the CDR3 is TGCGCCAGCAGTCCGAGCCTAAACAGGGGATGGTATGAGCAGTTCTTC. The encoded protein is CASSPSLNRGWYEQFF.

This clone showed up just once. The chain combines TRBV4-1 with TRBJ2-1, with 8 nucleotides matching TRBD2. The CDR3 sequence is 19 residues long. CDR1 is MGHRA and CDR2 is YSYEKL in the germline V gene. V gave up 2 bases and J gave up 7 bases; unmatched junction bases: 19. The CDR3 region has the DNA TGCGCCAGCAGCCAACCCCCCGGGGGGGGAGCCCTTCGAGGAAATGAGCAGTTCTTC. It yields the protein CASSQPPGGGALRGNEQFF.

CDR3 coding DNA: TGTGCCAGCAGTGAACGCAGGTCGAATACGCAGTATTTT. This codes for CASSERRSNTQYF. This chain uses TRBV6-1 with TRBJ2-3; D is unresolved. In germline, CDR1 is MNHNS, CDR2 SASEGT. Trimming shortened V by 2 bases and J by 7 bases, and 10 bases separated the two germline ends. This CDR3 comprises 13 residues.

The chain carries TRBV20-1 and TRBJ1-6; D uncertain. The CDR3 runs 14 residues. Germline V gene sequence: CDR1 DFQATT, CDR2 SNEGSKA (reference sequence). V lost 3 bases, J lost 6 bases, and 12 bases lay in between. CDR3 loop: CSASRQEFNSPLHF. CDR3 DNA: TGCAGTGCTAGTCGGCAGGAGTTTAATTCACCCCTCCACTTT.

The chain carries TRBV6-5 and TRBJ1-2; tentative D call: TRBD1 (5 bases). The CDR3 length is 11 residues. Trimming removed 7 bases from V and 8 bases from J, with 11 bases in between. CDR1 and CDR2 from the germline V gene are MNHEY and SVGAGI. CDR3 region: CASTRVEGYTF. In nucleotides, the CDR3 is TGTGCCAGCACCAGGGTGGAAGGCTACACCTTC.

The chain joins TRBV27 to TRBJ1-1; tentative D call: TRBD1 (6 bases). V dropped 7 bases and J dropped 4 bases, with 19 bases sitting between them. The CDR3 spans 15 residues. Germline loops: CDR1 MNHEY, CDR2 SMNVEV (reference sequence). The CDR3 reads CASNSRTGGRTEAFF. In DNA form, the CDR3 reads TGTGCCAGCAACTCCCGCACGGGGGGCCGCACTGAAGCTTTCTTT.

The chain links TRBV5-3 to TRBJ2-5; perhaps TRBD2 as D (7 bases). TRBV5-3 is identified as an open reading frame with a role that is uncertain. The CDR3 covers 17 residues. Trimming stripped 0 bases from V and 4 bases from J, with 19 bases between. CDR3 coding DNA: TGTGCCAGAAGCTTGGTGATAGGGGGAGGGCCGAGAGAGACCCAGTACTTC. Encoded protein: CARSLVIGGGPRETQYF.

The chain uses TRBV19 and TRBJ1-2; the match to TRBD1 covers 8 bases. The ends lost 5 bases at V and 2 bases at J; junction bases unmatched: 4. The CDR3 extends over 14 amino acids. The germline V gene has CDR1 LNHDA and CDR2 SQIVND (reference sequence). The CDR3 here is CASSPRTGNYGYTF. CDR3 coding DNA: TGTGCCAGTAGTCCCCGGACAGGGAACTATGGCTACACCTTC.

The chain uses TRBV10-2 and TRBJ2-6, with D hard to call. This CDR3 is built from 13 residues. V gave up 3 bases and J gave up 0 bases, with 0 bases separating them. Germline values: CDR1 WSHSY, CDR2 SAAADI. In nucleotides, the CDR3 is TGCGCCAGCAGTGACTCTGGGGCCAACGTCCTGACTTTC. This gives the protein CASSDSGANVLTF.

The chain is built from TRBV2 and TRBJ2-5; D is possibly TRBD1 or TRBD2 (5 bases each). V lost 6 bases to trimming and J lost 3 bases, with 5 bases between them. Germline V CDR1 and CDR2: SNHLY, FYNNEI. The CDR3 consists of 11 residues. The CDR3 reads CASRGEETQYF. As DNA, the CDR3 is TGTGCCAGCAGGGGGGAAGAGACCCAGTACTTC. The variable domain in full, completed from reference TRBV2 and TRBJ2-5, reads EPEVTQTPSHQVTQMGQEVILRCVPISNHLYFYWYRQILGQKVEFLVSFYNNEISEKSEIFDDQFSVERPDGSNFTLKIRSTKLEDSAMYFCASRGEETQYFGPGTRLLVL.

Written as DNA, the CDR3 is TGTGCCAGCAGTTTAAAAACTGAAGCTTTCTTT. Translating it yields CASSLKTEAFF. V and J are TRBV12-3 or TRBV12-4 and TRBJ1-1; no reliable D call. The CDR3 covers 11 residues. The ends were cut back, 2 bases at V and 5 bases at J, with 3 bases in the middle.

The chain recombines TRBV6-4 with TRBJ2-3, with TRBD1 matching 8 bases. Trimming cost V 3 bases and J 4 bases; bases outside gene matches: 6. The CDR3 has 15 amino acids. The germline gives CDR1 MRHNA, CDR2 SNTAGT. CDR3 amino acids: CASSEGTGGADTQYF. CDR3 in DNA: TGTGCCAGCAGTGAAGGGACAGGCGGGGCAGATACGCAGTATTTT.

This clone was recorded once. V gene TRBV11-2 combines with J gene TRBJ2-7; tentative D call: TRBD2 (5 bases). This CDR3 contains 13 residues. Germline assignment: CDR1 SGHAT and CDR2 FQNNGV. Trimming left V 5 bases short and J 2 bases short, with 10 bases between. The CDR3: CASSEGRAYEQYF. CDR3 coding DNA: TGTGCCAGCAGCGAAGGGCGGGCCTACGAGCAGTACTTC.

This chain links TRBV19 with TRBJ2-4; 9 nucleotides match TRBD1. The CDR3 totals 16 residues. Germline V gene data show CDR1 as LNHDA and CDR2 as SQIVND (reference sequence). Germline trimming cut 1 base from V and 1 base from J; bases unmatched to any gene: 2. The CDR3 bases are TGTGCCAGTAGTATAGTGGGACAGGGTGCCAAAAACATTCAGTACTTC. The encoded protein is CASSIVGQGAKNIQYF.

This clone was counted between two and nine times. V is TRBV5-1 and J is TRBJ2-7; 7 bases fit TRBD2. Germline assignment: CDR1 SGHRS and CDR2 YFSETQ. The ends lost 0 bases at V and 1 base at J; junction bases unmatched: 7. The CDR3 sequence is 16 residues long. The CDR3 sequence: CASSLDLAALSYEQYF. The CDR3 nucleotides read TGCGCCAGCAGCTTGGATCTAGCGGCTCTATCCTACGAGCAGTACTTC.

This chain connects TRBV5-8 to TRBJ2-5, with 12 bases aligning to TRBD2. The CDR3 sequence is 16 residues long. Trimming took 1 base from V and 5 from J; bases not matched to a gene: 6. Germline assignment: CDR1 SGHTS and CDR2 YDEGEE. CDR3 amino acids: CASSLSRTSGTETQYF. DNA for the CDR3: TGTGCCAGCAGCTTGTCTAGGACTAGCGGGACGGAGACCCAGTACTTC.

This chain links TRBV24-1 with TRBJ2-2; 12 bases fit TRBD2. The CDR3 runs to 17 residues. Germline V gene lookup returns CDR1 KGHDR and CDR2 SFDVKD. V shed 9 bases and J 1 base; nucleotides not matched to a gene: 8. Written as DNA, the CDR3 is TGTGCCACCCATTACCTGACTAGCGGGGGGAACACCGGGGAGCTGTTTTTT. Residues: CATHYLTSGGNTGELFF.

This chain links TRBV5-1 with TRBJ2-7; D uncertain. The CDR3 is 14 amino acids. Trimming took 6 bases from V and 2 from J, leaving 15 bases between them. In germline, CDR1 is SGHRS, CDR2 YFSETQ. In nucleotides, the CDR3 is TGCGCCAGCAACTTATTGACGTCTACCTACGAGCAGTACTTC. Its protein product is CASNLLTSTYEQYF.

The chain combines TRBV24-1 with TRBJ2-5; 8 nucleotides agree with TRBD2. Trimming took 0 bases from V and 1 from J; bases not matched to a gene: 3. The germline gives CDR1 KGHDR, CDR2 SFDVKD. This CDR3 has 16 residues. The CDR3 sequence is CATSDLHGTSQETQYF. In DNA form, the CDR3 reads TGTGCCACCAGTGATTTGCACGGGACTAGCCAAGAGACCCAGTACTTC.

This chain links TRBV6-4 with TRBJ2-2; 7 nucleotides match TRBD2. CDR1 and CDR2 from the germline V gene are MRHNA and SNTAGT. The CDR3 sequence is 15 residues long. V lost 3 bases and J lost 6; bases outside the gene matches: 7. In DNA form, the CDR3 reads TGTGCCAGCAGTGATGAAGGCGGGAGTTCCGGGGAGCTGTTTTTT. Its protein is CASSDEGGSSGELFF.